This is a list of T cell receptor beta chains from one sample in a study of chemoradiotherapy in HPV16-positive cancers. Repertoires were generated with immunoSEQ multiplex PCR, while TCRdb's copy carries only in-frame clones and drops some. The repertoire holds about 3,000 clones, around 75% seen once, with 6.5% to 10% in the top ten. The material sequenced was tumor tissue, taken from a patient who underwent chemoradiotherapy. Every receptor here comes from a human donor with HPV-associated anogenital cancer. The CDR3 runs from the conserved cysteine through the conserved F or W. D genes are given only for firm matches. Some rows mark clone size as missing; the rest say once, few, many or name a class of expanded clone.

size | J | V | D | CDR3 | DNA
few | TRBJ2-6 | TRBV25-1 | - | CASSRLSSGANVLTF | TGTGCCAGCAGCCGGCTCAGCTCTGGGGCCAACGTCCTGACTTTC
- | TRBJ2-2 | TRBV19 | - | CASSDSGWSTGELFF | TGTGCCAGTAGTGACTCAGGATGGAGCACCGGGGAGCTGTTTTTT
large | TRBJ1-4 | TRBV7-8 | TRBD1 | CASRNRGLDEKLFF | TGTGCCAGCAGGAACAGGGGGCTGGATGAAAAACTGTTTTTT
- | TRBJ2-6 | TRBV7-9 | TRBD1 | CASSYRQGYSGANVLTF | TGTGCCAGCAGCTACAGACAGGGCTACTCTGGGGCCAACGTCCTGACTTTC
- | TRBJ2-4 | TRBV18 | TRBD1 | CASSPPTGPKNIQYF | TGTGCCAGCTCACCCCCGACAGGGCCCAAAAACATTCAGTACTTC
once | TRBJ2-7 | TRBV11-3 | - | CASSPGSGEQYF | TGTGCCAGCAGCCCCGGATCGGGGGAGCAGTACTTC
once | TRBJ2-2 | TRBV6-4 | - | CASSDSGGSGELFF | TGTGCCAGCAGTGACTCGGGGGGCTCCGGGGAGCTGTTTTTT
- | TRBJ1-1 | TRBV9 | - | CASSGRGGRPEAFF | TGTGCCAGCAGCGGAAGAGGGGGGCGGCCTGAAGCTTTCTTT
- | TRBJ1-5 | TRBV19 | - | CASTLGNQPQHF | TGTGCCAGTACCCTGGGGAATCAGCCCCAGCATTTT
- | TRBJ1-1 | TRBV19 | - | CASSTRDLYTEAFF | TGTGCCAGTAGTACCCGGGACCTCTACACTGAAGCTTTCTTT
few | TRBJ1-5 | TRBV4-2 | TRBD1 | CASSQDAGGSYQPQHF | TGTGCCAGCAGCCAAGACGCAGGGGGCTCCTATCAGCCCCAGCATTTT
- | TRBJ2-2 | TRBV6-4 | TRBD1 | CASSDTGTENTGELFF | TGTGCCAGCAGTGATACCGGGACAGAGAACACCGGGGAGCTGTTTTTT
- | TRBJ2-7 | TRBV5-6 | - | CASRLEGSYEQYF | TGTGCCAGCAGACTGGAGGGCTCCTACGAGCAGTACTTC
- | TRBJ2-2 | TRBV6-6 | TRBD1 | CASSLGQGAGELFF | TGTGCCAGCAGCCTAGGACAGGGGGCCGGGGAGCTGTTTTTT
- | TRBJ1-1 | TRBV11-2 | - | CASSLELYTEAFF | TGTGCCAGCAGCTTAGAACTTTACACTGAAGCTTTCTTT
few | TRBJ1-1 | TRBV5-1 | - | CASSLRDKEAFF | TGCGCCAGCAGCTTGAGGGACAAGGAAGCTTTCTTT
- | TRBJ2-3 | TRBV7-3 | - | CASSFDLVDTQYF | TGTGCCAGCAGCTTCGACCTCGTAGATACGCAGTATTTT
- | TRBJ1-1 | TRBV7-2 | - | CASSSDLDTEAFF | TGTGCCAGCAGCTCGGACCTCGACACTGAAGCTTTCTTT
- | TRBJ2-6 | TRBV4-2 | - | CASSQEVSSGANVLTF | TGTGCCAGCAGCCAAGAGGTCAGCTCTGGGGCCAACGTCCTGACTTTC
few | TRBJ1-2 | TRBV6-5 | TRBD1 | CASRDRGRDYGYTF | TGTGCCAGCAGGGACAGGGGGCGCGACTATGGCTACACCTTC
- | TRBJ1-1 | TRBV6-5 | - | CASSDRGQPKAFF | TGTGCCAGCAGCGATAGAGGACAGCCCAAAGCTTTCTTT
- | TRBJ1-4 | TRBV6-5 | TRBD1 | CASSSLPGQGNEKLFF | TGTGCCAGCAGTTCCTTACCGGGACAGGGAAATGAAAAACTGTTTTTT
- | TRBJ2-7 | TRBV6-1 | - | CASITPRREVGEQYF | TGTGCCAGCATTACCCCCCGCAGGGAGGTTGGCGAGCAGTACTTC
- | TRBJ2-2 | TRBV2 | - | CASSSWFNTGELFF | TGTGCCAGCAGTTCCTGGTTTAACACCGGGGAGCTGTTTTTT
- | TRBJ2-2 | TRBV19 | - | CASSPARELNTGELFF | TGTGCCAGTAGCCCGGCGCGAGAGCTAAACACCGGGGAGCTGTTTTTT
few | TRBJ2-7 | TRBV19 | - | CASSTITGASYEQYF | TGTGCCAGTAGTACAATAACAGGAGCCTCCTACGAGCAGTACTTC
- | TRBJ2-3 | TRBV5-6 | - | CASSPSGRRFGDTQYF | TGTGCCAGCAGCCCGTCGGGGAGGAGGTTCGGAGATACGCAGTATTTT
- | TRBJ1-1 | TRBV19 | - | CASRVFTEAFF | TGTGCCAGTAGGGTGTTCACTGAAGCTTTCTTT
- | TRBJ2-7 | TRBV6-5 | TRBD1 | CASRPWDSSYEQYF | TGTGCCAGCCGCCCCTGGGACAGCTCCTACGAGCAGTACTTC
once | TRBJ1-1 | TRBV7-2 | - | CASSLDWASEAFF | TGTGCCAGCAGCTTAGATTGGGCCTCTGAAGCTTTCTTT
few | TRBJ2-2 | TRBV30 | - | CAWKVADTDTGELFF | TGTGCCTGGAAAGTTGCGGACACCGACACCGGGGAGCTGTTTTTT
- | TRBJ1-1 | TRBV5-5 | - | CAYSEVNTEAFF | TGTGCCTATTCGGAGGTTAACACTGAAGCTTTCTTT
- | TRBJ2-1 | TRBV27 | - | CASSFRLLAGDEQFF | TGTGCCAGCAGTTTTCGACTACTCGCTGGAGATGAGCAGTTCTTC
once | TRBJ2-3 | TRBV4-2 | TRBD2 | CASSQELAGGPSTDTQYF | TGTGCCAGCAGCCAAGAACTAGCGGGGGGGCCTAGCACAGATACGCAGTATTTT
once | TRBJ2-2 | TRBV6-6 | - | CASSYSAGELFF | TGTGCCAGCAGTTACTCGGCCGGGGAGCTGTTTTTT
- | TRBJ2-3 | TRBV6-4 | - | CASSDSPGSTDTQYF | TGTGCCAGCAGTGACTCACCGGGTAGCACAGATACGCAGTATTTT
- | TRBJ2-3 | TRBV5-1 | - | CASSLGGTSTDTQYF | TGCGCCAGCAGCTTGGGCGGGACTAGCACAGATACGCAGTATTTT
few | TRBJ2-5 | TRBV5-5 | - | CASSPPAGETQYF | TGTGCCAGCAGCCCCCCGGCGGGAGAGACCCAGTACTTC
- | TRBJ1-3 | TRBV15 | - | CATSTGFGSSGNTIYF | TGTGCCACCAGCACCGGGTTCGGGTCCTCTGGAAACACCATATATTTT
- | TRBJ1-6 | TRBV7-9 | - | CASSPLDSPLHF | TGTGCCAGCAGCCCCTTGGATTCACCCCTCCACTTT
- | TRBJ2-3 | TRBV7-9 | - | CASIIGGLSTDTQYF | TGTGCCAGCATCATCGGGGGCCTTAGCACAGATACGCAGTATTTT
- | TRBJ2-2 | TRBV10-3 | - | CAISMSESTGELFF | TGTGCCATCAGTATGTCGGAATCAACCGGGGAGCTGTTTTTT
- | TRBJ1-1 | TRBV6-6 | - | CASSYTVQGGTEAFF | TGTGCCAGCAGTTACACAGTACAGGGAGGGACTGAAGCTTTCTTT
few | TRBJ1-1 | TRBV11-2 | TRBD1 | CASSRTGGEAFF | TGTGCCAGCAGCAGGACAGGGGGTGAAGCTTTCTTT
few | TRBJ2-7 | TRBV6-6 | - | CASSYSGGNGEQYF | TGTGCCAGCAGTTACTCGGGGGGAAACGGCGAGCAGTACTTC
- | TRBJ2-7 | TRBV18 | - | CASSPPGTTWEQYF | TGTGCCAGCTCACCACCCGGGACGACCTGGGAGCAGTACTTC
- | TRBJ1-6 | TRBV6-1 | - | CASSEVVGPLHF | TGTGCCAGCAGTGAAGTGGTGGGTCCCCTCCACTTT
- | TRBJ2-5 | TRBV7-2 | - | CASSLDLRAGRETQYF | TGTGCCAGCAGCCTAGACCTACGGGCGGGGCGAGAGACCCAGTACTTC
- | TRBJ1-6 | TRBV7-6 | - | CASSLAKQANSPLHF | TGTGCCAGCAGCTTAGCGAAACAGGCAAATTCACCCCTCCACTTT
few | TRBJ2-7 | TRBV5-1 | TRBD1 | CASSTRQGYEQYF | TGCGCCAGCAGCACCCGACAGGGCTACGAGCAGTACTTC